This TCR beta chain was identified during a study of identical twins. Study-wide findings and caveats: For cord blood, abundant beta clonotypes had fewer insertions, unlike memory repertoires, which showed none. Not following the same donors, the study drew its conclusions from cross-sectional statistical analysis.

The donor group consisted entirely of healthy Caucasians. Template switching created a universal primer site, and the cDNA included unique molecular identifiers. TCRdb re-called the 5' RACE reads with MiXCR, one entry per CDR3 protein. This sample has roughly 1.6 million distinct CDR3 sequences, with under 35% found just once. About this clonotype itself: Antigen unknown.

The CDR3 contains 12 residues. The V gene's germline CDR1 is MNHNY and CDR2 SVGAGI (reference sequence). V gave up 10 bases and J gave up 0 bases, with 9 bases separating them. The sequenced sample consisted of cord blood. This chain connects TRBV6-6 to TRBJ1-1; D unresolved. The TCR was taken from a newborn girl in good health. This chain's CDR3 is CATSLVNTEAFF. CDR3 in DNA: TGTGCCACTAGCCTTGTGAACACTGAAGCTTTCTTT.